This T cell receptor beta chain is drawn from a study of siplizumab effects on memory and regulatory T cells (dated by TCRdb to about 2019). About the study as a whole: The study looked at the effect of siplizumab, an anti-CD2 antibody, on alloreactive T-cell subsets in allogeneic mixed lymphocyte reactions made from human PBMCs. On the study overall, not on this receptor specifically: A naive or memory phenotype could not be assigned to roughly 75-97% of proliferating CD4+ or CD8+ clones. Siplizumab significantly reduced the cumulative frequency of alloreactive sequences traceable to unstimulated CD4+ memory T cells. Of the alloreactive CD4+ clones that could be mapped, the Treg-derived share averaged roughly 73% with siplizumab compared with roughly 27% in control reactions. Sequences below about 10^-5 frequency were poorly captured, so only a minor fraction of alloreactive clones could be mapped to unstimulated subsets. Greater diversity appeared to be present in unstimulated naive T cells than in memory T cells, and a substantial contribution to the alloresponse seemed to be made by naive cells. The suppressive function of proliferating Tregs from siplizumab cultures was not functionally confirmed.

Unstimulated CD4+ memory cells were also sequenced in three donor pairs, together with CD4+ naive, CD8+ TEMRA, CD8+ naive and CD8+ effector memory subsets. Sorted unstimulated T cells and proliferating T cells recovered from mixed lymphocyte reactions were subjected to TCRbeta CDR3 sequencing. Fresh whole blood from approximately ten HLA-typed healthy donors was used to isolate PBMCs. In regard to this clone: Its antigen target is currently unknown. Nothing much larger sits one base from this clone, and base qualities are not available.

Library method: the immunoSEQ multiplex PCR assay. Each sample had 10^5 or so TCR templates assayed by the deep sequencing platform. Genomic DNA extracted from sorted T cells was used for TCRbeta CDR3 sequencing. The authors' analysis ran thus. The R programming language was used for the clonal analysis of the TCRbeta CDR3 data. Alloreactive CD4+ and CD8+ clones were defined by comparing unstimulated samples with post-reaction CFSE-low samples. Regulatory or non-regulatory origin was assigned to alloreactive CD4+ clones by matching of sequences to sorted unstimulated Treg and non-Treg repertoires. The table comes from immuneACCESS by way of TCRdb, which keeps in-frame sequences with V and J called. Part of the clones is missing from these tables; in studies checked, under half for an unresolved V gene and the rest for unknown reasons. Clonal size and the V and J genes are those of that table, whereas D and trimming came from the DNA. The sample table lists 62,000 or so clones, less than 85% of them with a count of one. Less than 4% of the sample is held by the ten biggest clonotypes.

V is shortened by 6 bases, J by 10 bases, and the region joining them spans 18 bases. The cysteine opens and the phenylalanine closes a CDR3 of 13 amino acids. Of the read, only the CDR3 DNA is kept; its 39 bases are in frame from base 1. Via the germline V gene, CDR1 is MNHEY and CDR2 SVGAGI. The specimen was memory CD4+ T cells sorted from blood. The cell subset or site label here, explained by the study, means: unstimulated CD4+ memory T cells. The V and J genes are TRBV6-5 and TRBJ1-2, with the D gene too uncertain to name. The TCR originated in a human donor in good health. In nucleotide form, the sequence is TGTGCCAGCAGGGCTGGAGGTCCCCACTTCTACACCTTC. Its amino acids are CASRAGGPHFYTF.